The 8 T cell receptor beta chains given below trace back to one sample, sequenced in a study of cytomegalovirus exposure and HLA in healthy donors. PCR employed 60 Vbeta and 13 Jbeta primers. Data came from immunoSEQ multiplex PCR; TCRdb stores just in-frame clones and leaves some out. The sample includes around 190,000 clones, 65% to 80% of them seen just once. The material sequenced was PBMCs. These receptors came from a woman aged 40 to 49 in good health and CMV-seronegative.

The CDR3 is CATGGVDTGELFF. The CDR3, as DNA: TGTGCCACAGGGGGCGTGGACACCGGGGAGCTGTTTTTT. The gene calls are TRBV15 and TRBJ2-2, with 7 nucleotides matching TRBD1. Germline CDR1 is LNHNV and CDR2 is YYDKDF (reference sequence). V was clipped by 9 bases and J by 3 bases; unmatched bases: 4. The CDR3 has 13 residues.

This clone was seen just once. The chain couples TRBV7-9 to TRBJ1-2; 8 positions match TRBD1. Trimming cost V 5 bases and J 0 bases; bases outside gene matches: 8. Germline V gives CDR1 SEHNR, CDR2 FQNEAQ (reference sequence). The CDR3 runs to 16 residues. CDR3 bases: TGTGCCAGCAGCCCTCGGGACAGGTACTCTAACTATGGCTACACCTTC. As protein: CASSPRDRYSNYGYTF.

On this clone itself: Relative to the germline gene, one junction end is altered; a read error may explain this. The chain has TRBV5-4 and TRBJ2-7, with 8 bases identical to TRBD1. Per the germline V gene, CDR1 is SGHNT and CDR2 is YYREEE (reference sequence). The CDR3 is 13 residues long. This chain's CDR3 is CASKAGGSHEQYF. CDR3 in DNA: TGTGCCAGCAAGGCAGGGGGCTCCCACGAGCAGTACTTC.

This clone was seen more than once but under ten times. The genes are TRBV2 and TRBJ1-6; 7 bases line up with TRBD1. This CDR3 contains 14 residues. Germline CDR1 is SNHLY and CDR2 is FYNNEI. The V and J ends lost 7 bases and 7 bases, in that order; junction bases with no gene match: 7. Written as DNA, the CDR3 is TGTGCCAGCAACCTAGGGACAGCAAATTCACCCCTCCACTTT. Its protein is CASNLGTANSPLHF.

The CDR3 DNA follows: TGTGCCAGCAGCCCCGGGGGAGGGGACTATGGCTACACCTTC. Its protein is CASSPGGGDYGYTF. The chain couples TRBV5-6 to TRBJ1-2; D is perhaps TRBD1 (5 bases). The germline gives CDR1 SGHDT, CDR2 YYEEEE. V lost 4 bases and J lost 3, with 13 bases in between. The CDR3 contains 14 residues.

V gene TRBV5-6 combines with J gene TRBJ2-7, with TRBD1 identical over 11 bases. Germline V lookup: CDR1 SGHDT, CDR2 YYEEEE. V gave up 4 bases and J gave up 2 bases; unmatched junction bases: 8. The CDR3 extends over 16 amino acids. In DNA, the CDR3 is TGTGCCAGCAGCGGCCTAGGACAGGGGGCAACCTACGAGCAGTACTTC. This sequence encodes CASSGLGQGATYEQYF.

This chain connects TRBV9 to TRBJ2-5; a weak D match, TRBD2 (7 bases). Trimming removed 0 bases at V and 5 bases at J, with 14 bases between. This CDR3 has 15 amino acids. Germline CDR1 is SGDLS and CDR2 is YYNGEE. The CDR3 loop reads CASSVGSGEGETQYF. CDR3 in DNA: TGTGCCAGCAGCGTAGGTTCAGGGGAGGGCGAGACCCAGTACTTC.

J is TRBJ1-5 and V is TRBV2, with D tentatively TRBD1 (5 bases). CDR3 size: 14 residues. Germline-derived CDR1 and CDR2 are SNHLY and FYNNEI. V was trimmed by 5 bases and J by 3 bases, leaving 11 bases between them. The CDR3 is CASSRDWNNQPQHF. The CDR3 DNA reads TGTGCCAGCAGTCGGGACTGGAACAATCAGCCCCAGCATTTT.